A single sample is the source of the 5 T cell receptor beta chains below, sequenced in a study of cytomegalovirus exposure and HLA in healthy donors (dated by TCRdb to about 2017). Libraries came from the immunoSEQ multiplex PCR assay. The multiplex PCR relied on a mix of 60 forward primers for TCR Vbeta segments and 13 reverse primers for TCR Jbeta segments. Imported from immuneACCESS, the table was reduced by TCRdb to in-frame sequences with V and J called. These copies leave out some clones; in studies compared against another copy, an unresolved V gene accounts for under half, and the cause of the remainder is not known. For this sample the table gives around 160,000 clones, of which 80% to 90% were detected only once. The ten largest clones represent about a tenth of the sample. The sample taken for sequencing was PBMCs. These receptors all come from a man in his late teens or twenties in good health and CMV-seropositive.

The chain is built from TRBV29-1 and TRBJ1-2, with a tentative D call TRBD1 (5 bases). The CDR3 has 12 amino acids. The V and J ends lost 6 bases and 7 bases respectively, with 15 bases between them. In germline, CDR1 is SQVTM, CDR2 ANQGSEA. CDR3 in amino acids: CSVDGQKLGYTF. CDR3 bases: TGCAGCGTGGACGGACAAAAACTTGGCTACACCTTC.

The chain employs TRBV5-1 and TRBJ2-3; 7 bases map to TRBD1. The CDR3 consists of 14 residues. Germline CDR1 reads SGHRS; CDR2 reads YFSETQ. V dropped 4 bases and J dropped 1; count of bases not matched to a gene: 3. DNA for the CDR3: TGCGCCAGCAGCCCCGGGACAGGCACAGATACGCAGTATTTT. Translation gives CASSPGTGTDTQYF. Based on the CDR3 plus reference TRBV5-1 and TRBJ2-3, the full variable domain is KAGVTQTPRYLIKTRGQQVTLSCSPISGHRSVSWYQQTPGQGLQFLFEYFSETQRNKGNFPGRFSGRQFSNSRSEMNVSTLELGDSALYLCASSPGTGTDTQYFGPGTRLTVL.

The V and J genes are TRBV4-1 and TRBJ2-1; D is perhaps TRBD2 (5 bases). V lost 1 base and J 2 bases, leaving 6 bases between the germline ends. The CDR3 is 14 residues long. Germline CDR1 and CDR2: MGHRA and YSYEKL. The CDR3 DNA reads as TGCGCCAGCAGCCAAGGGACTCCCTACAATGAGCAGTTCTTC. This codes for CASSQGTPYNEQFF.

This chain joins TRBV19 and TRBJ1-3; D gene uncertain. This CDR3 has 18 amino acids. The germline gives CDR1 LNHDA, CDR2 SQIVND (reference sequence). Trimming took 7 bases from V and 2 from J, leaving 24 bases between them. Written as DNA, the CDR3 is TGTGCCAGTACCCAAAGGGCGGACGGGAGAGTAGCTGGAAACACCATATATTTT. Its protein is CASTQRADGRVAGNTIYF. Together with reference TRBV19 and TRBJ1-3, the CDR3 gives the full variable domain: DGGITQSPKYLFRKEGQNVTLSCEQNLNHDAMYWYRQDPGQGLRLIYYSQIVNDFQKGDIAEGYSVSREKKESFPLTVTSAQKNPTAFYLCASTQRADGRVAGNTIYFGEGSWLTVV.

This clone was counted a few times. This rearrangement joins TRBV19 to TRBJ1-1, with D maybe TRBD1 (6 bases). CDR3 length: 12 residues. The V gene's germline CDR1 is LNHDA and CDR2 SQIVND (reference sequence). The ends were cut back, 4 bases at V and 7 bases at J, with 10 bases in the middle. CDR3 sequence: CASSRLQGEAFF. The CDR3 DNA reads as TGTGCCAGTAGTAGGTTACAGGGTGAAGCTTTCTTT.